The 27 T cell receptor beta chains below were found in one sample sequenced in a study of T cell repertoires in cytomegalovirus infection. MiXCR, applied by TCRdb to the reads, yields one record per CDR3 protein. The sample holds 250,000 or so distinct CDR3 sequences, around 9% seen once. The sequenced sample was PBMCs. The receptors derive from a human donor in good health (CMV status not recorded). Some clones in this sample may be carry-over from other donors' samples.

This clonotype came up many times. V and J are TRBV28 and TRBJ1-2, with TRBD1 matching 7 bases. Germline lookup yields CDR1 MDHEN and CDR2 SYDVKM. This CDR3 contains 15 residues. The ends lost 3 bases at V and 4 bases at J; junction bases unmatched: 8. The CDR3 DNA reads TGTGCCAGCAGTTTCACAGGGGCCCGAACCTATGGCTACACCTTC. Translating it yields CASSFTGARTYGYTF.

For this clonotype: A much larger clonotype is one base distant, so this may be a read error. The conserved phenylalanine or tryptophan is not found at the CDR3 terminus, so this likely reflects a read error. The chain recombines TRBV28 with TRBJ1-3; D is uncertain. The CDR3 is 15 amino acids. V lost 6 bases, J lost 0 bases, and 12 bases lay in between. The germline gives CDR1 MDHEN, CDR2 SYDVKM. CDR3 in amino acids: CASSPSSSSGNTIYY. DNA for the CDR3: TGTGCCAGCAGCCCATCAAGTAGCTCTGGAAACACCATATATTAT.

This clonotype was recorded a few times. V usage is TRBV19 and J usage is TRBJ1-5, with D possibly matching TRBD1 (6 bases). The germline gives CDR1 LNHDA, CDR2 SQIVND (reference sequence). This CDR3 region has 14 residues. V was cut by 6 bases and J by 5 bases, with 14 bases left in between. The CDR3 sequence: CASSSTGWYQPQHF. The CDR3 coding sequence is TGTGCCAGTAGCTCGACAGGATGGTATCAGCCCCAGCATTTT.

In this sample, this clonotype turned up many times. The chain links TRBV19 to TRBJ1-5, with 10 nucleotides matching TRBD1. Trimming cost V 5 bases and J 0 bases; bases outside gene matches: 4. This CDR3 is built from 16 residues. Per the germline V gene, CDR1 is LNHDA and CDR2 is SQIVND (reference sequence). As DNA, the CDR3 is TGTGCCAGTAGTCGGGACAGGGGAAATAGCAATCAGCCCCAGCATTTT. Translation gives CASSRDRGNSNQPQHF.

J is TRBJ1-5 and V is TRBV19; 9 nucleotides line up with TRBD1. CDR1 and CDR2 from the germline V gene are LNHDA and SQIVND (reference sequence). The J segment lost 3 bases and the V segment lost 5 bases, leaving 11 bases of the junction unmatched. CDR3 length: 17 amino acids. The CDR3 DNA follows: TGTGCCAGTAGTCCCGGGACAGGGAGGACCCTCAATCAGCCCCAGCATTTT. Its translation: CASSPGTGRTLNQPQHF.

This clonotype has ten or more counts. The chain is built from TRBV7-9 and TRBJ1-1; no clear D gene. The CDR3 runs to 13 residues. With 4 bases removed from V and 3 bases from J, the gap between germline ends came to 9 bases. Germline-derived CDR1 and CDR2 are SEHNR and FQNEAQ (reference sequence). The CDR3 here is CASSSKVDTEAFF. CDR3 bases: TGTGCCAGCAGCTCCAAGGTGGACACTGAAGCTTTCTTT.

This clonotype was observed at least ten times. This chain joins TRBV7-2 and TRBJ1-1; D is unresolved. Germline CDR1 SGHTA, CDR2 FQGNSA. This CDR3 is 13 amino acids long. V was trimmed by 5 bases and J by 2 bases, leaving 9 bases between them. CDR3 DNA sequence: TGTGCCAGCAGCCTCACAACCAACACTGAAGCTTTCTTT. Its translation is CASSLTTNTEAFF.

Only a few counts were recorded for this clonotype. This rearrangement joins TRBV7-2 to TRBJ1-1, with TRBD1 matching over 8 bases. V trimming: 5 bases; J trimming: 11 bases; junction bases outside the gene matches: 10. The CDR3 runs 13 residues. Germline CDR1 is SGHTA and CDR2 is FQGNSA. The CDR3 DNA reads as TGTGCCAGCAGCCCGCGACAGGGGCTGGCTGCTTTCTTT. Translating gives CASSPRQGLAAFF.

The chain uses TRBV10-3 and TRBJ2-1; 10 nucleotides match TRBD1. V dropped 6 bases and J dropped 6; count of bases not matched to a gene: 5. This CDR3 is 14 amino acids long. CDR1 and CDR2 from the germline V gene are ENHRY and SYGVKD. CDR3 residues: CAIRPGQGINEQFF. CDR3 nucleotide sequence: TGTGCCATCAGACCGGGACAGGGGATCAATGAGCAGTTCTTC.

This chain joins TRBV18 and TRBJ1-5, with D tentatively TRBD1 (6 bases). The CDR3 spans 17 residues. Per the germline V gene, CDR1 is KGHSH and CDR2 is LQKENI. V lost 5 bases to trimming and J lost 0 bases, with 17 bases between them. CDR3: CASSAFGQSNSNQPQHF. In DNA form, the CDR3 reads TGTGCCAGCTCAGCTTTCGGACAGTCTAATAGCAATCAGCCCCAGCATTTT.

This clonotype was found many times. The V call is TRBV12-3 or TRBV12-4, the J call TRBJ1-2; tentative D call: TRBD1 (6 bases). V shed 3 bases and J shed 8 bases, with 16 bases lying between them. The CDR3 runs to 14 residues. In DNA form, the CDR3 reads TGTGCCAGCAGTTTTCGTGGGCAGGGGAACGGCTACACCTTC. Its translation: CASSFRGQGNGYTF.

This clonotype showed up many times. This chain joins TRBV7-2 and TRBJ2-3, with TRBD1 identical over 8 bases. CDR3 length equals 15 residues. CDR1 SGHTA and CDR2 FQGNSA come from the germline V gene. The junction had 5 bases not matched to a gene; V was cut back by 6 bases and J by 0 bases. CDR3 nucleotides: TGTGCCAGCAGTTTGGACAGGGTTAGCACAGATACGCAGTATTTT. It translates to CASSLDRVSTDTQYF.

The rearrangement uses TRBV7-2 and TRBJ2-4; 8 nucleotides line up with TRBD2. The CDR3 covers 16 residues. Germline trimming cut 8 bases from V and 13 bases from J; bases unmatched to any gene: 22. CDR1 is SGHTA, CDR2 FQGNSA, per germline. This CDR3 reads CASGRVKHGAGGVQYF. DNA of the CDR3: TGTGCCAGCGGGCGGGTGAAACACGGCGCCGGGGGGGTCCAGTACTTC.

This clonotype was counted at least ten times. The J gene is TRBJ2-3, the V gene TRBV7-2, with TRBD2 identical over 15 bases. This CDR3 has 16 residues. J gave up 5 bases and V 4 bases, and 4 bases lay outside the gene matches. Germline CDR1 and CDR2: SGHTA and FQGNSA. The CDR3 loop is CASSWTSGGAEDTQYF. The CDR3 DNA sequence: TGTGCCAGCAGCTGGACTAGCGGGGGGGCGGAAGATACGCAGTATTTT.

This clonotype has a count of ten or more. The chain joins TRBV6-2 or TRBV6-3 to TRBJ2-7, with D perhaps matching TRBD1 (6 bases). CDR3 length: 13 amino acids. Germline CDR1 and CDR2: MNHEY and SVGEGT. The ends were cut back, 6 bases at V and 2 bases at J, with 11 bases in the middle. The CDR3 region has the DNA TGTGCCAGCAGGGTTACAGGGACCTACGAGCAGTACTTC. Amino acids: CASRVTGTYEQYF.

This clonotype occurred many times. The chain uses TRBV7-8 and TRBJ2-1; 8 positions agree with TRBD1. With 5 bases clipped from V and 1 base from J, the junction kept 16 bases outside the gene matches. The CDR3 length is 19 residues. Germline loops: CDR1 SGHVS, CDR2 FQNEAQ. The CDR3 spells CASSLFRVGRDRSYNEQFF. For the CDR3, the DNA is TGTGCCAGCAGCCTATTCCGAGTGGGTAGGGACAGGTCCTACAATGAGCAGTTCTTC.

This clonotype was seen a handful of times. V and J are TRBV11-2 and TRBJ2-1; maybe TRBD2 (5 bases). Per the germline V gene, CDR1 is SGHAT and CDR2 is FQNNGV. V was trimmed by 7 bases and J by 6 bases, leaving 16 bases between them. This CDR3 region has 14 residues. CDR3 protein: CASTPRAWGNEQFF. The DNA of the CDR3 is TGTGCCAGCACTCCGAGGGCATGGGGCAATGAGCAGTTCTTC.

The rearrangement links TRBV20-1 to TRBJ2-7, with 8 bases fitting TRBD1. Looked up from germline, CDR1 is DFQATT and CDR2 is SNEGSKA (reference sequence). The V segment lost 0 bases and the J segment 6 bases; nucleotides outside the gene matches: 7. This CDR3 contains 14 residues. CDR3 residues: CSARDLARGLEQYF. CDR3 bases: TGCAGTGCTAGAGATCTCGCCAGGGGGCTCGAGCAGTACTTC.

This clonotype was recorded many times. The chain carries TRBV6-6 and TRBJ2-2, with a weak D call TRBD1 (6 bases). The CDR3 totals 15 residues. Between the trimmed V and J ends, which lost 7 bases and 1 base, there was a span of 13 bases. From germline, CDR1 is MNHNY and CDR2 SVGAGI (reference sequence). CDR3 region: CASTGAGQNTGELFF. The CDR3 coding sequence is TGTGCCAGCACAGGGGCAGGACAGAACACCGGGGAGCTGTTTTTT.

The chain couples TRBV5-6 to TRBJ2-1; possible D gene TRBD1, 6 bases. The CDR3 consists of 17 residues. CDR1 and CDR2 (germline): SGHDT, YYEEEE. V was pared by 7 bases and J by 5 bases, with 25 bases between. CDR3 nucleotides: TGTGCCAGCGGCGGAAGCATAAGGCAGGGGTCAAACAATGAGCAGTTCTTC. Amino acid sequence: CASGGSIRQGSNNEQFF. The variable domain in full, with the rest retrieved from reference TRBV5-6 and TRBJ2-1, is DAGVTQSPTHLIKTRGQQVTLRCSPKSGHDTVSWYQQALGQGPQFIFQYYEEEERQRGNFPDRFSGHQFPNYSSELNVNALLLGDSALYLCASGGSIRQGSNNEQFFGPGTRLTVL.

This clonotype was seen many times. This chain links TRBV19 with TRBJ2-6; D might be TRBD1 or TRBD2, each matching 5 bases. This CDR3 has 21 residues. Germline loops: CDR1 LNHDA, CDR2 SQIVND (reference sequence). V was clipped by 5 bases and J by 0 bases, with 26 bases between them. CDR3 region: CASSRPRAGTDVISGANVLTF. The CDR3 DNA reads as TGTGCCAGTAGTCGTCCCCGAGCCGGGACGGATGTAATCTCTGGGGCCAACGTCCTGACTTTC.

This clonotype was found many times. The gene calls are TRBV19 and TRBJ2-1; D might be TRBD1 (5 bases). This CDR3 has 12 residues. The V gene lost 1 base and the J gene lost 9 bases, with 7 bases spanning the gap. The germline CDR1 and CDR2 sequences are LNHDA and SQIVND (reference sequence). CDR3: CASSIGTSEQFF. The CDR3 DNA sequence: TGTGCCAGTAGTATAGGGACATCTGAGCAGTTCTTC.

About this clonotype: Possible read error: a much larger clone is one base away. The CDR3 protein is CASSRGGPGVVNEQFF. The CDR3 DNA follows: TGTGCCAGCAGCCGTGGTGGGCCGGGGGTTGTCAATGAGCAGTTCTTC. This rearrangement joins TRBV7-3 to TRBJ2-1; TRBD2 might be the D (6 bases). Trimming took off 5 bases at V and 6 bases at J, with 20 bases between the two ends. The germline V gene encodes CDR1 SGHTA and CDR2 FQGTGA. The CDR3 sequence is 16 residues long.

V gene TRBV11-2 combines with J gene TRBJ2-3; 12 nucleotides align to TRBD2. The CDR3 is 18 residues long. With 1 base clipped from V and 1 base from J, the junction kept 6 bases outside the gene matches. Germline-derived CDR1 and CDR2 are SGHAT and FQNNGV. CDR3 nucleotides: TGTGCCAGCAGCTTAGGTTCATCTAGCGGGGGGGGCACAGATACGCAGTATTTT. Residues: CASSLGSSSGGGTDTQYF.

This clonotype has ten or more counts. The V gene is TRBV28, the J gene TRBJ2-1; D may correspond to TRBD1 or TRBD2 (5 bases each). The CDR3 spans 15 residues. Trimming removed 3 bases from V and 9 bases from J, with 18 bases in between. Germline V CDR1 and CDR2: MDHEN, SYDVKM. This CDR3 is CASSFLGVSEGEQFF. The CDR3 DNA sequence: TGTGCCAGCAGTTTTTTGGGGGTATCTGAGGGTGAGCAGTTCTTC.

This clonotype was detected ten times or more. This chain joins TRBV19 and TRBJ1-3, with D possibly TRBD1 on 5 matching bases. Germline-derived CDR1 and CDR2 are LNHDA and SQIVND (reference sequence). CDR3 length equals 13 residues. V lost 9 bases to trimming and J lost 0 bases, with 9 bases between them. The CDR3 is CARTGLSGNTIYF. CDR3 in DNA: TGTGCCAGAACGGGGCTCTCTGGAAACACCATATATTTT.

This clonotype occurred many times. The chain has TRBV20-1 and TRBJ1-2, with D possibly matching TRBD1 (6 bases). Looked up from germline, CDR1 is DFQATT and CDR2 is SNEGSKA (reference sequence). This CDR3 is 14 amino acids long. Trimming removed 6 bases from V and 3 bases from J, with 17 bases in between. The CDR3 region has the DNA TGCAGTGCGGTGAGGGGGGTTCGGGACTATGGCTACACCTTC. Amino acid sequence: CSAVRGVRDYGYTF.